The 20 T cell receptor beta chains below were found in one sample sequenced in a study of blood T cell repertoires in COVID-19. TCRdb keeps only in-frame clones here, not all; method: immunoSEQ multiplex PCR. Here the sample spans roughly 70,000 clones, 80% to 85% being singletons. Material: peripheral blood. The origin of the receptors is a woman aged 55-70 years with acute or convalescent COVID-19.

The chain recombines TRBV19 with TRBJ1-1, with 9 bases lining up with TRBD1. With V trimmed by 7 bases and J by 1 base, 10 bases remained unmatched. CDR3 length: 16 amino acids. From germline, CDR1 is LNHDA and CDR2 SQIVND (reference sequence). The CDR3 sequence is CASTPRDRVKNTEAFF. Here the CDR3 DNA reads TGTGCCAGTACCCCGAGGGACAGGGTGAAGAACACTGAAGCTTTCTTT.

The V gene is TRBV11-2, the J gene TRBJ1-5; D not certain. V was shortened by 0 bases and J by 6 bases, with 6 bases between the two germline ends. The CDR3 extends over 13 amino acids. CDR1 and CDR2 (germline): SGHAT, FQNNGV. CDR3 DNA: TGTGCCAGCAGCTTAGAGCTCGGTCAGCCCCAGCATTTT. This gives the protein CASSLELGQPQHF. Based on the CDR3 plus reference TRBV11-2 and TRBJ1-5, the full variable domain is EAGVAQSPRYKIIEKRQSVAFWCNPISGHATLYWYQQILGQGPKLLIQFQNNGVVDDSQLPKDRFSAERLKGVDSTLKIQPAKLEDSAVYLCASSLELGQPQHFGDGTRLSIL.

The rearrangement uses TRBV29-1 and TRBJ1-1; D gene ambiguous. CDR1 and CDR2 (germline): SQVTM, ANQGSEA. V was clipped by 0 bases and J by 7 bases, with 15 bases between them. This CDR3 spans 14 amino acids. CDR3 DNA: TGCAGCGTTGAAGAAGGCGTCGGGGTAATTGAAGCTTTCTTT. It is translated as CSVEEGVGVIEAFF.

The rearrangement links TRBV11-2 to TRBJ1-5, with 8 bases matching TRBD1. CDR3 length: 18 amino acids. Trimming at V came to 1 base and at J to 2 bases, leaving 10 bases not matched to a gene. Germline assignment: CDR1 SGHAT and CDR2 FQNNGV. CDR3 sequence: CASSLGAGGSGGNQPQHF. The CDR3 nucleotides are TGTGCCAGCAGCTTAGGGGCAGGGGGCTCGGGGGGCAATCAGCCCCAGCATTTT.

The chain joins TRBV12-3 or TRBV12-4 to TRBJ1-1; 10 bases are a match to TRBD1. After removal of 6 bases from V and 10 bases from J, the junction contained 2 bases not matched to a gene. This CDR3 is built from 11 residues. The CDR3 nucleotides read TGTGCCAGCAGCGGACAGGGGGGAGCTTTCTTT. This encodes CASSGQGGAFF.

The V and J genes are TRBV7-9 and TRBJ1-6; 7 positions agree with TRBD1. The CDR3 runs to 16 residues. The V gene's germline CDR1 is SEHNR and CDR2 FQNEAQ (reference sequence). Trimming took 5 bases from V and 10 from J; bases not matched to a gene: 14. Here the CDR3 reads CASSQLAGGRDSPLHF. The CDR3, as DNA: TGTGCCAGCAGCCAACTCGCAGGGGGAAGGGACTCACCCCTCCACTTT.

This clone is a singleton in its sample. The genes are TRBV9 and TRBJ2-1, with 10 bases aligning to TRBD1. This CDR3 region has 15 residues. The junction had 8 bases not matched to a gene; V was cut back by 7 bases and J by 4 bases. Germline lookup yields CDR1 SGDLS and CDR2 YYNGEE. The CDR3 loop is CASAPRTGGYNEQFF. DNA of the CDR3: TGTGCCAGCGCGCCCCGGACAGGGGGGTACAATGAGCAGTTCTTC.

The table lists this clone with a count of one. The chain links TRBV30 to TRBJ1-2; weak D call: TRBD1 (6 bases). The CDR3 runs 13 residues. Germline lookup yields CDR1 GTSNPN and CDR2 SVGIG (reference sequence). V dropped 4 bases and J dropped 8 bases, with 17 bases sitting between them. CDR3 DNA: TGTGCCTGGACCCTTGGGGGCTCGCGGGGCTACACCTTC. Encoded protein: CAWTLGGSRGYTF. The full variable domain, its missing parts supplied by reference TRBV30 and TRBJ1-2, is SQTIHQWPATLVQPVGSPLSLECTVEGTSNPNLYWYRQAAGRGLQLLFYSVGIGQISSEVPQNLSASRPQDRQFILSSKKLLLSDSGFYLCAWTLGGSRGYTFGSGTRLTVV.

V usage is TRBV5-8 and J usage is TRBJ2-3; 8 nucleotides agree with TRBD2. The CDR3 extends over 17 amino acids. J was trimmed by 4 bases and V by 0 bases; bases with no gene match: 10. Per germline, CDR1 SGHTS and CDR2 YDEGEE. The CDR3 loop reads CASSLGEGGGFADTQYF. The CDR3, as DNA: TGTGCCAGCAGCTTGGGGGAGGGCGGGGGGTTCGCAGATACGCAGTATTTT.

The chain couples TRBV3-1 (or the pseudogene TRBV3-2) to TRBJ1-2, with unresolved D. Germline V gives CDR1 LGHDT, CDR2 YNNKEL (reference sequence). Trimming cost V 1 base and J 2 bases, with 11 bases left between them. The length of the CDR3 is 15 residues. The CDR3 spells CASSQVAVGNYGYTF. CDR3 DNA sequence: TGTGCCAGCAGCCAAGTAGCGGTTGGAAACTATGGCTACACCTTC.

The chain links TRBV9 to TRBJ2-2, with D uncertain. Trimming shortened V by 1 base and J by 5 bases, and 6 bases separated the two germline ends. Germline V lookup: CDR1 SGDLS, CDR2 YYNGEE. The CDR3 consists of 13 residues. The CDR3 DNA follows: TGTGCCAGCAGCGTATCGCTAACCGGGGAGCTGTTTTTT. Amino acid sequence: CASSVSLTGELFF.

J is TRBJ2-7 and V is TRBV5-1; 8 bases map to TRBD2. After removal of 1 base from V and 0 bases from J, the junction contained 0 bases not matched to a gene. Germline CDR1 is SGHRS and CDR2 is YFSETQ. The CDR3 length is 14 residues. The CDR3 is CASSLTSGSYEQYF. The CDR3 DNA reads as TGCGCCAGCAGCTTGACTAGCGGCTCCTACGAGCAGTACTTC.

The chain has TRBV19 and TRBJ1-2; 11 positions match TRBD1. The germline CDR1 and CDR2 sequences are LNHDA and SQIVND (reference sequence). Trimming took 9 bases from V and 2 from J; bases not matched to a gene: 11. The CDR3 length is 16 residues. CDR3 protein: CASRGGQGDLNYGYTF. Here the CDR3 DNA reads TGTGCCAGCCGAGGGGGACAGGGGGACCTAAACTATGGCTACACCTTC.

The CDR3 coding sequence is TGTGCCAGCAGTTTAGGGACGGGCGGGTACACCTTC. Protein product: CASSLGTGGYTF. The chain carries TRBV12-3 or TRBV12-4 and TRBJ1-2; the D is unclear. Deletions cut 1 base from V and 11 bases from J, with 11 bases between. The CDR3 extends over 12 amino acids.

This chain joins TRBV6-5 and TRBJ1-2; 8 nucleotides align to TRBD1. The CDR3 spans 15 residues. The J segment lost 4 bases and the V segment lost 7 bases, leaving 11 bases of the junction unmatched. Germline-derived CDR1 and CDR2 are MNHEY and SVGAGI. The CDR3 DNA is TGTGCCAGCATTCTTATGGGACAGGTCGGCTATGGCTACACCTTC. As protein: CASILMGQVGYGYTF.

In nucleotides, the CDR3 is TGTGCCACTCTTAGCGGGGGGAACACCGGGGAGCTGTTTTTT. Its protein is CATLSGGNTGELFF. The chain has TRBV6-5 and TRBJ2-2; 9 bases match TRBD2. The ends lost 10 bases at V and 1 base at J; junction bases unmatched: 4. CDR1 is MNHEY, CDR2 SVGAGI, per germline. The CDR3 loop spans 14 amino acids.

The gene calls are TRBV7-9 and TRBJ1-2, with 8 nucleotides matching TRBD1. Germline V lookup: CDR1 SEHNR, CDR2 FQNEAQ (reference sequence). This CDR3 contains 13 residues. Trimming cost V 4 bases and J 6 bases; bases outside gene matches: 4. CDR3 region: CASSSTGDHGYTF. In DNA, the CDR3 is TGTGCCAGCAGCTCGACAGGGGACCATGGCTACACCTTC.

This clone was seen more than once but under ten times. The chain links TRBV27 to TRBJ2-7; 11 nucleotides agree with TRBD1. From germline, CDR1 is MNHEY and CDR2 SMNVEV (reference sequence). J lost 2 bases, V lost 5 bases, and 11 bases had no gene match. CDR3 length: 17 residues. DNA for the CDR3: TGTGCCAGCAGTCCGCGGACAGGGGGCATTGTGGCCTACGAGCAGTACTTC. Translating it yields CASSPRTGGIVAYEQYF.

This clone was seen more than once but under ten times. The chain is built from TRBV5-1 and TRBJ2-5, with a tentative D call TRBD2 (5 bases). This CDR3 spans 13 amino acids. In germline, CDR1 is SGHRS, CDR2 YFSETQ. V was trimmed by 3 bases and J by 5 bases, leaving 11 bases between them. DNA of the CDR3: TGCGCCAGCAGCTCAGCTCCGGGGGAGACCCAGTACTTC. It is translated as CASSSAPGETQYF.

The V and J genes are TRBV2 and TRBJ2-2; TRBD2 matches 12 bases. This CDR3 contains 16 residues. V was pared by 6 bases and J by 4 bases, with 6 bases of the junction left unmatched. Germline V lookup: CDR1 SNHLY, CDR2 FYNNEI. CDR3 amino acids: CASRPGLAGITGELFF. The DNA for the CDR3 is TGTGCCAGCAGGCCAGGACTAGCGGGGATCACCGGGGAGCTGTTTTTT.